This is a list of T cell receptor beta chains from one sample in a study of beta chain features in type 1 diabetes. The repertoire was sequenced with immunoSEQ multiplex PCR; TCRdb's copy has only in-frame clones and lacks some. The sample includes about 710,000 clones, about 14% of them seen just once. The sample taken for sequencing was naive CD4+ T cells from blood. The receptors here all came from a man between 18 and 29 years old with type 1 diabetes. The conserved cysteine and the conserved F or W are not part of the CDR3 here. Fields, in order: D gene, CDR3 length, V gene, CDR3 protein. A D gene is named only where the DNA matches it firmly.

>.|13|TRBV6-1
ASRAHRDGQETQY
>.|15|TRBV4-3
ASSQERAGAGANVLT
>.|12|TRBV27
ASSLKGPQETQY
>TRBD2|13|TRBV7-2
ASSLTSSNYNEQF
>.|13|TRBV5-1
ASSLEGVWGSPLH
>.|11|TRBV5-1
ASTISPGETQY
>.|12|TRBV15
ATSSVGGTGELF
>.|13|TRBV11-2
ASSSLPTLQETQY
>.|9|TRBV2
ASSEDTKIN
>.|12|TRBV9
ASSGAQVSGELF
>.|11|TRBV19
ASSILLQETQY
>TRBD1|13|TRBV5-4
ASSRGGTGDEKLF
>.|14|TRBV7-9
ASSSPFGGSNEKLF
>.|11|TRBV7-2
ASSLATESEQF
>.|15|TRBV7-2
ASSLVTGQIYTGELF
>TRBD1|11|TRBV2
ASRDRANYGYT
>.|11|TRBV30
AGVGRVTDTQY
>TRBD1|12|TRBV2
ASGPTGGSGPQH
>TRBD1|12|TRBV19
ASSIADRAETQY
>.|12|TRBV5-1
ASRSQRAQETQY
>TRBD1|15|TRBV28
ASSIRAGGLVVYEQY
>.|11|TRBV19
ASSKPSSYEQY
>TRBD1|13|TRBV29-1
SVEAGQGVGEKLF
>.|12|TRBV5-1
ASSLGDRNGELF
>TRBD1|12|TRBV5-1
ASSFGDSSYEQY
>TRBD2|14|TRBV9
ASSVASSGSYNEQF
>.|16|TRBV7-9
ASSPSDLGQGGDYGYT
>.|13|TRBV28
ASSSTYNSNQPQH
>.|13|TRBV29-1
SVEALFTEFYGYT
>.|11|TRBV5-1
ASSFPGRETQY
>TRBD2|12|TRBV2
ASGTSGRAVTQY
>TRBD2|13|TRBV28
ASSLTAGPTDTQY
>.|10|TRBV28
ASSLQLDEQY
>TRBD2|13|TRBV29-1
SVQHGTSGYNEQF
>TRBD2|15|TRBV11-3
ASSLEGLAGAYNEQF
>.|9|TRBV11-2
ASSLDHEQY
>.|8|TRBV20-1
SAPLNEQF
>.|11|TRBV28
ATHGRTKNIQY
>.|13|TRBV4-1
ASSQEGAGSNTQY
>.|13|TRBV30
AWRNRDLEHQPQH
>TRBD2|14|TRBV5-4
ASSLAGRSSTDTQY
>TRBD2|14|TRBV7-9
ASSLVQGLAAYEQY
>TRBD1|15|TRBV30
AWSVGDRPRANYGYT
>TRBD1|11|TRBV6-6
ASSGDRLNIQY
>.|9|TRBV14
ASSYYNEQF
>TRBD1|16|TRBV28
ASSLIRDRGLRNSPLH
>.|10|TRBV30
AWSVGEDTQY
>TRBD1|12|TRBV30
ALGGRTGDQPQH
>.|11|TRBV11-2
ASSLGLEGEQF
>TRBD1|13|TRBV7-2
ASSLGVGTVYGYT
>TRBD2|17|TRBV10-3
AISAFTSGREGNSYEQY
>.|14|TRBV28
ASKRSPDFGSQPQH
>.|11|TRBV5-6
ASSLYKEETQY
>.|11|TRBV14
ASSQDLGEGYT
>.|12|TRBV30
AWSEGSVNTEAF
>TRBD1|13|TRBV19
ASSGQTGADYEQY
>.|12|TRBV13
ASSLARGNTEAF